This paragraph covers one T cell receptor (beta chain) sequence. Its cognate antigen is unknown. Individual cDNA molecules received unique molecular identifiers during library preparation. MiXCR, run by TCRdb on the 5' RACE reads, gives a single entry per CDR3 protein. The table records tens of thousands of distinct CDR3 sequences, approximately 13% of them present only once. This record comes from a study of early T cells in non-severe SARS-CoV-2 infection. Study in general: Sequencing used unsorted whole-blood bulk RNA, so chains lack pairing. Overall study results and limits: Anti-spike CD8 responses were favored by VDJdb matching, which missed private and CD4 specificities.

The CDR3 length is 13 residues. V was shortened by 5 bases and J by 14 bases, with 20 bases between the two germline ends. Germline assignment: CDR1 MDHEN and CDR2 SYDVKM. The sequence came from an adult who was a healthcare worker with PCR-confirmed SARS-CoV-2 infection or an uninfected control (not recorded which). Sequencing was performed on whole blood. The rearrangement links TRBV28 to TRBJ2-3; maybe TRBD2 (6 bases). The CDR3 sequence is CASSISTSLNWYF. CDR3 bases: TGTGCCAGCAGTATCTCAACTAGCCTCAACTGGTATTTT.